The present T cell receptor (beta chain) was sequenced within a study of T cell repertoires in cytomegalovirus infection. Germline-derived CDR1 and CDR2 are MDHEN and SYDVKM. V was pared by 4 bases and J by 4 bases, with 4 bases of the junction left unmatched. The CDR3 spans 14 residues. TCRdb recomputed calls from the reads with MiXCR, one row per CDR3 protein. The sample consists of roughly 120,000 distinct CDR3 sequences, around 10% of them appearing once. Regarding this clonotype: Its antigen is still unknown.

The TCR sequence derives from a human donor in good health (CMV status not recorded). Some clones in this sample may be carry-over from other donors' samples. This chain uses TRBV28 with TRBJ1-3; 7 nucleotides agree with TRBD1. The sequencing input was PBMCs, sequenced either directly or after in vitro stimulation (not recorded which). The DNA for the CDR3 is TGTGCCAGCAGTTCACAGGGGTCCGGAAACACCATATATTTT. It encodes CASSSQGSGNTIYF.